A single sample is the source of the 9 T cell receptor beta chains below, sequenced in a study of response to subunit inactivated influenza vaccine. TCRdb ran MiXCR on the RT-PCR reads and lists one entry per CDR3 protein. This sample has hundreds of thousands of distinct CDR3 sequences, with around 8% found just once. The source was PBMCs from blood, collected roughly 24 months after vaccination. All receptors derive from a man in his fifties or sixties who received an inactivated influenza vaccine.

About this clonotype itself: One end of the junction varies from germline; a read error may be responsible. The chain carries TRBV11-1 and TRBJ1-1; D gene unclear. Per the germline V gene, CDR1 is SGHAT and CDR2 is FQDESV (reference sequence). The CDR3 contains 12 residues. CDR3 in DNA: TGTGCCGGCAGCCCCCATAACACTGAAGCTTTCTTT. Its translation is CAGSPHNTEAFF.

The chain links TRBV4-1 to TRBJ2-2, with TRBD1 identical over 10 bases. There are 16 residues in the CDR3. V shed 5 bases, J shed 4 bases, and the junction held 7 bases outside the gene matches. Germline CDR1 reads MGHRA; CDR2 reads YSYEKL. DNA of the CDR3: TGCGCCAGCAGCTACGTGGGACAGGGGTTCACCGGGGAGCTGTTTTTT. This gives the protein CASSYVGQGFTGELFF.

Only a few counts were recorded for this clonotype. The CDR3 nucleotides read TGCGCCAGCAGCCAAGGTCTAAGATTGGGACGGGAGTACTTC. Amino acids: CASSQGLRLGREYF. The rearrangement links TRBV4-3 to TRBJ2-7; D assignment may be TRBD1 or TRBD2 (5 bases each). Per the germline V gene, CDR1 is LGHNA and CDR2 is YSLEER. V was cut by 1 base and J by 11 bases, with 18 bases left in between. The CDR3 has 14 residues.

This clonotype was recorded a few times. The rearrangement links TRBV6-2 or TRBV6-3 to TRBJ1-5, with D uncertain. Germline CDR1 MNHEY, CDR2 SVGEGT. The CDR3 covers 15 residues. V lost 1 base and J 0 bases, leaving 7 bases between the germline ends. The CDR3 bases are TGTGCCAGCAGTTACTTACATTCTAGCAATCAGCCCCAGCATTTT. Its protein product is CASSYLHSSNQPQHF.

This clonotype has a count of ten or more. The gene calls are TRBV20-1 and TRBJ2-7; D is unresolved. The CDR3 contains 12 residues. Germline V gives CDR1 DFQATT, CDR2 SNEGSKA (reference sequence). Trimming stripped 2 bases from V and 5 bases from J, with 10 bases between. For the CDR3, the DNA is TGCAGTGCTAGACAAGGAGCCAACGAGCAGTACTTC. As protein: CSARQGANEQYF.

This clonotype was observed a handful of times. The rearrangement uses TRBV10-3 and TRBJ2-1; TRBD2 aligns across 8 bases. V gave up 6 bases and J gave up 1 base; unmatched junction bases: 5. Germline-derived CDR1 and CDR2 are ENHRY and SYGVKD. The CDR3 runs to 15 residues. CDR3 region: CAIRLAETSYNEQFF. CDR3 sequence (DNA): TGTGCCATCAGACTAGCGGAAACATCCTACAATGAGCAGTTCTTC.

In its sample, this clonotype was seen a few times. The gene calls are TRBV6-1 and TRBJ1-2; D perhaps matches TRBD1 (5 bases). CDR1 and CDR2 (germline): MNHNS, SASEGT. V dropped 5 bases and J dropped 2 bases, with 12 bases sitting between them. The CDR3 covers 14 residues. The CDR3 loop is CASSKDRQNYGYTF. CDR3 in DNA: TGTGCCAGCAGTAAAGACAGACAAAACTATGGCTACACCTTC.

V gene TRBV9 combines with J gene TRBJ2-1; the match to TRBD2 covers 7 bases. This CDR3 spans 16 amino acids. The germline CDR1 and CDR2 sequences are SGDLS and YYNGEE. Unmatched junction bases numbered 7, after V lost 0 bases and J lost 4 bases. This chain's CDR3 is CASSVATGGGYNEQFF. The CDR3 DNA reads as TGTGCCAGCAGCGTAGCTACGGGGGGTGGATACAATGAGCAGTTCTTC.

There are a few counts of this clonotype. The rearrangement links TRBV29-1 to TRBJ1-2; tentative D call: TRBD1 (5 bases). CDR3 size: 12 residues. Trimming left V 7 bases short and J 6 bases short, with 15 bases between. Per germline, CDR1 SQVTM and CDR2 ANQGSEA. Here the CDR3 reads CSGMTDLHGYTF. Here the CDR3 DNA reads TGCAGCGGGATGACAGATCTTCATGGCTACACCTTC.